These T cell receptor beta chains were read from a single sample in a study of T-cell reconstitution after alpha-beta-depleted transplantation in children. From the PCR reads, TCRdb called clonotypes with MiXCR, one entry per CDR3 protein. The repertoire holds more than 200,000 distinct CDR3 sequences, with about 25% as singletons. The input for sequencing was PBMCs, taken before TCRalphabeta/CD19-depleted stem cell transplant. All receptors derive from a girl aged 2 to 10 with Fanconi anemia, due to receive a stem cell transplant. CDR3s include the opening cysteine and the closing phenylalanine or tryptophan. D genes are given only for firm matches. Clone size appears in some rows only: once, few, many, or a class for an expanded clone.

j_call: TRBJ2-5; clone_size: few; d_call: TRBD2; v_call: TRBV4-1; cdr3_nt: TGCGCCAGCAGGCAGGGACTAGCGGGAGAAGAGACCCAGTACTTC; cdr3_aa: CASRQGLAGEETQYF
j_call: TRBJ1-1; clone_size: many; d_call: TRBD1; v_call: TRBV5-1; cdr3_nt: TGCGCCAGCAGGGGACAGGGTGGTGAAGCTTTCTTT; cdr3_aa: CASRGQGGEAFF
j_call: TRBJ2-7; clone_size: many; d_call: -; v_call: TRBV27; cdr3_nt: TGTGCCAGCAGTTTATTCCCCGGCTCCTACGAGCAGTACTTC; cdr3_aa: CASSLFPGSYEQYF
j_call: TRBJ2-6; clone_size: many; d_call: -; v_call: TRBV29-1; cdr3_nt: TGCAGCGTTAGAGCGTCTGGGGCCAACGTCCTGACTTTC; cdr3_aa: CSVRASGANVLTF
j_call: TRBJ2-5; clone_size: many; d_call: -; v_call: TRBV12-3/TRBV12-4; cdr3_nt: TGTGCCAGCAGTTTCGGGGAAGAGACCCAGTACTTC; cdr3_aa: CASSFGEETQYF
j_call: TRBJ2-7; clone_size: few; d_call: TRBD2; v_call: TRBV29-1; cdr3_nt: TGCAGCGTTCGGACTAGCGGCAACTACGAGCAGTACTTC; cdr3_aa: CSVRTSGNYEQYF
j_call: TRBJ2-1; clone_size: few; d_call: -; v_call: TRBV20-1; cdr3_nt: TGCAGTGTTTGGGGGACGAACTCCTACAATGAGCAGTTCTTC; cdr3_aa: CSVWGTNSYNEQFF
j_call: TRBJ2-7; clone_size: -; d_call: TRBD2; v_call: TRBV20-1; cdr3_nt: TGCAGTGCTATGAAGAGGACTAGCGGCTCCTACGAGCAGTACTTC; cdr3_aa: CSAMKRTSGSYEQYF
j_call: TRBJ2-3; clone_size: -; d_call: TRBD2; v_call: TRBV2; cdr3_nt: TGTGCCAGCAGCATGATTTCGACTAGCGGGACGAGCACAGATACGCAGTATTTT; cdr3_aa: CASSMISTSGTSTDTQYF
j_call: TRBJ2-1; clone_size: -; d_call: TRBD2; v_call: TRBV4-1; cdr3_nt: TGCGCCAGCAGCCAACCGGGACTAGGATCCTACAATGAGCAGTTCTTC; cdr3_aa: CASSQPGLGSYNEQFF
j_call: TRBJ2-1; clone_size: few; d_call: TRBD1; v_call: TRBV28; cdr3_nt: TGTGCCAGCAGTATAGGACAGGTATTCTACAATGAGCAGTTCTTC; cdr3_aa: CASSIGQVFYNEQFF
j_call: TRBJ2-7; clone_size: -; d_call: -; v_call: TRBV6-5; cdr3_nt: TGTGCCAGCGCGATCTCGGGCGAGCAGTACTTC; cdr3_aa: CASAISGEQYF
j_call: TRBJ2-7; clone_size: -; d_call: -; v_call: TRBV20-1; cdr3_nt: TGCAGTGCTAGAGATGCCCGAACTTTTGAGCAGTACTTC; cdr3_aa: CSARDARTFEQYF
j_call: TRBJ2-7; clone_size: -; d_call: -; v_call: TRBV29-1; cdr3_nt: TGCAGCGTTGCGATACGGAGGGGCTACGAGCAGTACTTC; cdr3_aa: CSVAIRRGYEQYF
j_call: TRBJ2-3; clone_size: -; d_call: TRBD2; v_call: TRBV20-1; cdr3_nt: TGCAGTGCCGGACTAGCGGGAGGGAGTACGCAGTATTTT; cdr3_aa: CSAGLAGGSTQYF
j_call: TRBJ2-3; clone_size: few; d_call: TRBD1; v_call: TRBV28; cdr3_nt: TGTGCCAGCAGTTTCCTCGTCGACTACTCGGACAGGGCTTCAGATACGCAGTATTTT; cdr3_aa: CASSFLVDYSDRASDTQYF
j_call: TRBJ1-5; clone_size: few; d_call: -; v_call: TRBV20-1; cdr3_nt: TGCAGTGCCGAAGACCGTAGCAATCAGCCCCAGCATTTT; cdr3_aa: CSAEDRSNQPQHF
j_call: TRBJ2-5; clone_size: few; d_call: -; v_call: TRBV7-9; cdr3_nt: TGTGCCAGCAGCCAGCAACCTGGACGGCAAGAGACCCAGTACTTC; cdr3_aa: CASSQQPGRQETQYF
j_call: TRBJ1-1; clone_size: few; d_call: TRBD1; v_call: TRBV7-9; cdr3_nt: TGTGCCAGCAGCTTAGTAGCAGGGGGAGGAACTGAAGCTTTCTTT; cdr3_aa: CASSLVAGGGTEAFF
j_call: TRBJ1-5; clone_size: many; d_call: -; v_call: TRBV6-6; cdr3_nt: TGTGCCAGCAGTTACCAATGGGAGCCCCAGCATTTT; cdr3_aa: CASSYQWEPQHF
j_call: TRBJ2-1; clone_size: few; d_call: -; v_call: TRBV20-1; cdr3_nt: TGCAGTGCTAGTGATCCACGGTCCTCCACGGACAATGAGCAGTTCTTC; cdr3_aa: CSASDPRSSTDNEQFF
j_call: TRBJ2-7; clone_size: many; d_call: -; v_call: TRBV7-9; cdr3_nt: TGTGCCAGCAGCGCTGAGGGACTGCCTTACGAGCAGTACTTC; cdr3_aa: CASSAEGLPYEQYF
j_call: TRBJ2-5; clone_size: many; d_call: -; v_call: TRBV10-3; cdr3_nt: TGTGCCACCGGGAGCCGGGAGAGAGGGCAAGAGACCCAGTACTTC; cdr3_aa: CATGSRERGQETQYF
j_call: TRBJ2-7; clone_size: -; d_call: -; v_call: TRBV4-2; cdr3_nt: TGTGCCATCAGCCCCGGGGTCCTTTCCTACGAGCAGTACTTC; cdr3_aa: CAISPGVLSYEQYF
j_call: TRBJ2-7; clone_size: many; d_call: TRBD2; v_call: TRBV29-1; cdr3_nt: TGCAGCGTTGCCGGGGCTAGCGGCTACGAGCAGTACTTC; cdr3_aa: CSVAGASGYEQYF
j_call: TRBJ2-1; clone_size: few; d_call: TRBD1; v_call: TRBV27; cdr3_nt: TGTGCCATCCTGGGAAGCCGGGACAGCCAGTACGTGAGATCCTACAATGAGCAGTTCTTC; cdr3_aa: CAILGSRDSQYVRSYNEQFF
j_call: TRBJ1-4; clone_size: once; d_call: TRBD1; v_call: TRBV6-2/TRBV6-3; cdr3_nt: TGTGCCAGCAGACAAACGGGACAGGGCGGAAAACTGTTTTTT; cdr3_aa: CASRQTGQGGKLFF